This TCR beta chain came from a study of T cell changes during pregnancy in multiple sclerosis. Method: immunoSEQ multiplex PCR; TCRdb's copy keeps in-frame clones and lacks some. The sample gives 100,000 to 140,000 clones, under 95% of which show up once; around 0.8% is in the top ten. Germline values: CDR1 SQVTM, CDR2 ANQGSEA. The CDR3 length is 14 residues. V lost 7 bases and J 2 bases, leaving 15 bases between the germline ends. The receptor's source is a female donor in good health, enrolled as a control in a pregnancy study. This specimen consisted of peripheral blood, obtained in the third trimester of pregnancy. This chain connects TRBV29-1 to TRBJ1-5; D may be TRBD1 (5 bases). CDR3 amino acids: CSAVQGTGNQPQHF. For the CDR3, the DNA is TGCAGCGCCGTCCAGGGTACAGGCAATCAGCCCCAGCATTTT.